This TCR beta chain stems from a study of T-cell memory formation after mild COVID-19. The CDR3 covers 15 residues. V dropped 2 bases and J dropped 7 bases, with 15 bases sitting between them. CDR1 is MNHNS and CDR2 is SASEGT in the germline V gene. TCRdb recomputed calls from the 5' RACE reads with MiXCR, one row per CDR3 protein. The sample has about 400,000 distinct CDR3 sequences, around 22% seen once. This clonotype has only a few counts. Sequencing was performed on PBMCs or a T cell subset sorted from them (not recorded which). The rearrangement links TRBV6-1 to TRBJ1-5, with D perhaps matching TRBD1 (6 bases). This receptor was obtained from an adult woman who had mild COVID-19 (a few samples of this study predate the infection). Cell type and time point are not known. The CDR3 loop reads CASSESNRVRQPQHF. CDR3 in DNA: TGTGCCAGCAGTGAATCAAACAGGGTAAGACAGCCCCAGCATTTT.